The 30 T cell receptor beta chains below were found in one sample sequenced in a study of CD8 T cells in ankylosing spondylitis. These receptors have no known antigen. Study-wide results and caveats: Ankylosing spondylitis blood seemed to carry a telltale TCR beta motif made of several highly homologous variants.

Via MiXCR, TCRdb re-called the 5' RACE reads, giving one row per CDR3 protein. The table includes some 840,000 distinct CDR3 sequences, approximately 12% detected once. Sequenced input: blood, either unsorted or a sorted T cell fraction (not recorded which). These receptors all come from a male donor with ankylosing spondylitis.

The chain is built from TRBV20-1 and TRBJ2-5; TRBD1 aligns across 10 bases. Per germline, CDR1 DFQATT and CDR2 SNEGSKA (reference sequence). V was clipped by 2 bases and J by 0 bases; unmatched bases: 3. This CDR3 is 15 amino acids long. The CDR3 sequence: CSARSGQGYQETQYF. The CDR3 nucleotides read TGCAGTGCTAGATCGGGACAGGGGTACCAAGAGACCCAGTACTTC.

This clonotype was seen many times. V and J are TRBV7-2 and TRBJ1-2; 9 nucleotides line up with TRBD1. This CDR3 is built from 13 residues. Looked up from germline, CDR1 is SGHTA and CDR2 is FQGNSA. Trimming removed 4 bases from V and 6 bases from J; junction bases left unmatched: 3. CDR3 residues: CASSSGTGNGYTF. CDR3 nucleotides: TGTGCCAGCAGCTCTGGGACAGGGAATGGCTACACCTTC.

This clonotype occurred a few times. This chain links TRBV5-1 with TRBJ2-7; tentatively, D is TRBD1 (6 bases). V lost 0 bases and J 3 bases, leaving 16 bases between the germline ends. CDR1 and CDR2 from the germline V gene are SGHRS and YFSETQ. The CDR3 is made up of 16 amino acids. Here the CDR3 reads CASSLANRALIYEQYF. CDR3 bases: TGCGCCAGCAGCTTGGCCAACAGGGCCCTAATCTACGAGCAGTACTTC. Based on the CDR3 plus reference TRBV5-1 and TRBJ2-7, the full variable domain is KAGVTQTPRYLIKTRGQQVTLSCSPISGHRSVSWYQQTPGQGLQFLFEYFSETQRNKGNFPGRFSGRQFSNSRSEMNVSTLELGDSALYLCASSLANRALIYEQYFGPGTRLTVT.

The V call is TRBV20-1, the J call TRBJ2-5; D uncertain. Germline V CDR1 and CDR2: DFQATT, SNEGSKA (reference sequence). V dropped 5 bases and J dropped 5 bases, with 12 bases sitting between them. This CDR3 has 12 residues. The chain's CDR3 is CSALPSWETQYF. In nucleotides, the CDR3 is TGCAGTGCTCTCCCCTCCTGGGAGACCCAGTACTTC.

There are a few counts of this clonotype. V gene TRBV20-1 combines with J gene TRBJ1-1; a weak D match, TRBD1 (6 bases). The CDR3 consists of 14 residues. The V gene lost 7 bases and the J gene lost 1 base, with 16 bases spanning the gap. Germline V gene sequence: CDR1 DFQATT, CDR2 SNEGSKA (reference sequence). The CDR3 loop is CSGPVGGPNTEAFF. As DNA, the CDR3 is TGCAGTGGGCCGGTGGGGGGCCCGAACACTGAAGCTTTCTTT.

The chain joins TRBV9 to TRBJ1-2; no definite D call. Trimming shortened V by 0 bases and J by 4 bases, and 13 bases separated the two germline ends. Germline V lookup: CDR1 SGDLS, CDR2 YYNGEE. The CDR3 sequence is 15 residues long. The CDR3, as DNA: TGTGCCAGCAGCGTAGATGAGGATTTAGGCTATGGCTACACCTTC. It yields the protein CASSVDEDLGYGYTF.

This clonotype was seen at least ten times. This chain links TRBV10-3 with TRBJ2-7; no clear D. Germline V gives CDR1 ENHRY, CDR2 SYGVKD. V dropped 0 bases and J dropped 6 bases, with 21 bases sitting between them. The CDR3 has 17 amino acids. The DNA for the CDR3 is TGTGCCATCAGTGAGTCTAAGTCGGCTTCAACTAATCCCGAGCAGTACTTC. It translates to CAISESKSASTNPEQYF.

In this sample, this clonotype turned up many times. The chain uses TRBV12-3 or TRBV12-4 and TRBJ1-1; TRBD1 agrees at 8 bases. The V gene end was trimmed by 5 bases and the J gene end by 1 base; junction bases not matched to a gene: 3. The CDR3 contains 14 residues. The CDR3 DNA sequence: TGTGCCAGCAGTCAACAGGGGGGGAACACTGAAGCTTTCTTT. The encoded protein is CASSQQGGNTEAFF.

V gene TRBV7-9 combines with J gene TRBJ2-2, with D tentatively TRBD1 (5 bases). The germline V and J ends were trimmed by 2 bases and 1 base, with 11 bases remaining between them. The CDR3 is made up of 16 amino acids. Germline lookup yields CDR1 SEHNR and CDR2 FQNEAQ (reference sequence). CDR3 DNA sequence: TGTGCCAGCAGCTTAATTGGACACCTGAACACCGGGGAGCTGTTTTTT. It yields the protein CASSLIGHLNTGELFF.

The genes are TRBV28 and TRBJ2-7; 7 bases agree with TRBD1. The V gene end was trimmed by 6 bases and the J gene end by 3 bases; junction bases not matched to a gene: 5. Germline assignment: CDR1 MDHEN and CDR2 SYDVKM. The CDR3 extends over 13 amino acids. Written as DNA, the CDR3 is TGTGCCAGCAGCCTACAGGGGCTCTACGAGCAGTACTTC. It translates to CASSLQGLYEQYF.

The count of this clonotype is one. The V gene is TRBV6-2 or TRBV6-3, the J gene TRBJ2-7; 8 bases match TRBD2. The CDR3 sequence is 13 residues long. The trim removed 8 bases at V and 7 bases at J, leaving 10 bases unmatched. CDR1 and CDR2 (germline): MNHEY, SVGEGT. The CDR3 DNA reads TGTGCCAGCCGGGGTAGCGGGAACAGAGAGCAGTACTTC. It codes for CASRGSGNREQYF.

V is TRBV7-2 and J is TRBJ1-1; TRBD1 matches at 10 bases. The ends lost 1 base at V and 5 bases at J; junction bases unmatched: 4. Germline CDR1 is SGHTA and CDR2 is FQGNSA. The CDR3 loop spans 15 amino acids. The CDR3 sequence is CASSLDWTGGTEAFF. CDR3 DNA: TGTGCCAGCAGCTTAGACTGGACAGGGGGGACTGAAGCTTTCTTT.

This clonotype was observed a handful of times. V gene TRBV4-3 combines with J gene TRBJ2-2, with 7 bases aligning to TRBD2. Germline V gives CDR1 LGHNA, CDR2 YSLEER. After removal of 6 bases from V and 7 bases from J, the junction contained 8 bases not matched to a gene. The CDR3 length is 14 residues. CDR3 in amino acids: CASSPREHGGELFF. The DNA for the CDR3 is TGCGCCAGCAGTCCGCGGGAGCACGGCGGGGAGCTGTTTTTT.

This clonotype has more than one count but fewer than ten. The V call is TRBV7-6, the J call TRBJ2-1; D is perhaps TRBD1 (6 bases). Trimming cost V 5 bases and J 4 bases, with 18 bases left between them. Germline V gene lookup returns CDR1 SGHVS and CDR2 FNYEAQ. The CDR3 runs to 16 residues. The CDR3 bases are TGTGCCAGCAGCAGACGCCAGGGGCCTCAATACAATGAGCAGTTCTTC. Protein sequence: CASSRRQGPQYNEQFF.

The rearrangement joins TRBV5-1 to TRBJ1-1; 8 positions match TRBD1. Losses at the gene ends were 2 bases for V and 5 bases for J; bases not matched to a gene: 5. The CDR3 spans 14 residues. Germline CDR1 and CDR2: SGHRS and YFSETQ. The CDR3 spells CASSFYTGGTEAFF. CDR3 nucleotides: TGCGCCAGCAGCTTTTATACAGGGGGGACTGAAGCTTTCTTT.

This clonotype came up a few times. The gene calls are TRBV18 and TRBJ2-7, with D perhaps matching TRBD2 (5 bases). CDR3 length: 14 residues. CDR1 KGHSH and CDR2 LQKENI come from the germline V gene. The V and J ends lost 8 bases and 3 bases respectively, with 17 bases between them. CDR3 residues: CASHEGVQVYEQYF. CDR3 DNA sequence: TGTGCCAGCCACGAGGGCGTTCAGGTCTACGAGCAGTACTTC.

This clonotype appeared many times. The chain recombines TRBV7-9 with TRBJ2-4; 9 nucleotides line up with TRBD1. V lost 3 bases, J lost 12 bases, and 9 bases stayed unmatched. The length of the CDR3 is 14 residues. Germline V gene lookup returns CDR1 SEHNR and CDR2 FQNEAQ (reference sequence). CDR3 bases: TGTGCCAGCAGCTTCGAGGACAGGGGTGTGAGTCAGTACTTC. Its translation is CASSFEDRGVSQYF.

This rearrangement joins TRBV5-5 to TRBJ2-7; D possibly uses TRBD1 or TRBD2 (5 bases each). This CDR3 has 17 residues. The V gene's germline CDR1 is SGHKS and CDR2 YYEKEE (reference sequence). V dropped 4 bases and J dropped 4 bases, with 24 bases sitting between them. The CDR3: CASSPHPSGTSPYEQYF. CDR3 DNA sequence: TGTGCCAGCAGCCCGCATCCCTCCGGGACCAGCCCATACGAGCAGTACTTC. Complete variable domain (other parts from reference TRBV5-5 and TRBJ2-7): DAGVTQSPTHLIKTRGQQVTLRCSPISGHKSVSWYQQVLGQGPQFIFQYYEKEERGRGNFPDRFSARQFPNYSSELNVNALLLGDSALYLCASSPHPSGTSPYEQYFGPGTRLTVT.

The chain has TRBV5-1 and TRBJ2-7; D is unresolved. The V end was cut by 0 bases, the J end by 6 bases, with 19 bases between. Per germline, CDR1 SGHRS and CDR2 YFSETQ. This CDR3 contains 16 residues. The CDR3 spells CASSLGVSRLGTEQYF. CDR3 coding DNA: TGCGCCAGCAGCTTGGGAGTCTCGCGTCTGGGCACCGAGCAGTACTTC.

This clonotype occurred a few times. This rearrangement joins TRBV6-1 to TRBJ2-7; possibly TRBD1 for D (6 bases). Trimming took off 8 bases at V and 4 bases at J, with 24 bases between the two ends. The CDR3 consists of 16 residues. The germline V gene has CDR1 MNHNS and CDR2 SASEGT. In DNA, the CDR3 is TGTGCCAGCGGGATTCTAGGGGGACGGACCTCTTACGAGCAGTACTTC. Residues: CASGILGGRTSYEQYF.

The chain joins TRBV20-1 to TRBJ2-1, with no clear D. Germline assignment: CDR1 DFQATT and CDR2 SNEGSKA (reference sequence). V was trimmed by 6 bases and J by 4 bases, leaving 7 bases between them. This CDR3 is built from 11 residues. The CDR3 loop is CSAAIYNEQFF. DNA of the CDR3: TGCAGTGCCGCTATATACAATGAGCAGTTCTTC.

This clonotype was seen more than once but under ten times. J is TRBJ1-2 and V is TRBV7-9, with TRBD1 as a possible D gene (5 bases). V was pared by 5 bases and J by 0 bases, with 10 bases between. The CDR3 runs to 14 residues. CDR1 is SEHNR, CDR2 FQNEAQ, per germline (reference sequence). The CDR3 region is CASSVTAANYGYTF. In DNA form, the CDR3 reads TGTGCCAGCAGCGTGACAGCAGCTAACTATGGCTACACCTTC. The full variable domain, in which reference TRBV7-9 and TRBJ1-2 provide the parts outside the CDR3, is DTGVSQNPRHKITKRGQNVTFRCDPISEHNRLYWYRQTLGQGPEFLTYFQNEAQLEKSRLLSDRFSAERPKGSFSTLEIQRTEQGDSAMYLCASSVTAANYGYTFGSGTRLTVV.

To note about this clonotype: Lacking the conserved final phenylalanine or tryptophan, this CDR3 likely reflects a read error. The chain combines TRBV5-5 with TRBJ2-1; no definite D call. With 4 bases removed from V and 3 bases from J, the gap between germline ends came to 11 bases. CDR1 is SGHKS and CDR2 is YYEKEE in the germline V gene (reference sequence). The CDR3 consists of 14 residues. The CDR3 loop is CASSPEPFYNEQFL. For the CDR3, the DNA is TGTGCCAGCAGCCCTGAACCTTTCTACAATGAGCAGTTCCTC.

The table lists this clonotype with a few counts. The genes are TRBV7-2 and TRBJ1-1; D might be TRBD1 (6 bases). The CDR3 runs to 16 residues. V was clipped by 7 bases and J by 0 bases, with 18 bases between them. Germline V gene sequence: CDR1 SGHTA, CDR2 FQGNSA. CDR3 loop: CASTNDRNLMNTEAFF. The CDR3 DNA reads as TGTGCCAGCACCAACGACAGGAATTTAATGAACACTGAAGCTTTCTTT.

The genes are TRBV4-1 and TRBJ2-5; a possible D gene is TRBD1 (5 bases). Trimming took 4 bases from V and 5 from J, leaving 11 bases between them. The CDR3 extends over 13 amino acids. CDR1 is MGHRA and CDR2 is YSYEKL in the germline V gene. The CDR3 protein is CASSRTGMETQYF. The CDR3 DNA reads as TGCGCCAGCAGCCGAACAGGCATGGAGACCCAGTACTTC.

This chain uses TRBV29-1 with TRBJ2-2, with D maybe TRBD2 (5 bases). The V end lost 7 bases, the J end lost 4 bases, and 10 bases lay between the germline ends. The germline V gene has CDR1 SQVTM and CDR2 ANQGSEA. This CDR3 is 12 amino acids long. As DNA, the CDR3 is TGCAGCGGGGGAGAGCGCACCGGGGAGCTGTTTTTT. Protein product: CSGGERTGELFF.

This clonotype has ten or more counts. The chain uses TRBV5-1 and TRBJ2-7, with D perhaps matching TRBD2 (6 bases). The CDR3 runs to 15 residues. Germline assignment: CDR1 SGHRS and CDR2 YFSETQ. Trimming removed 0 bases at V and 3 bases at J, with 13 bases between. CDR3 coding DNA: TGCGCCAGCAGCTTGGCGCGGGACGGCTTCTACGAGCAGTACTTC. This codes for CASSLARDGFYEQYF. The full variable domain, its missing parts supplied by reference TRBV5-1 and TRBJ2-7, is KAGVTQTPRYLIKTRGQQVTLSCSPISGHRSVSWYQQTPGQGLQFLFEYFSETQRNKGNFPGRFSGRQFSNSRSEMNVSTLELGDSALYLCASSLARDGFYEQYFGPGTRLTVT.

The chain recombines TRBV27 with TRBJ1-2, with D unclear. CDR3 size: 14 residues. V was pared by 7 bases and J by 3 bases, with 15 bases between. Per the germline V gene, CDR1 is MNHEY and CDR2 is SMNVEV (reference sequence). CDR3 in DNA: TGTGCCAGCACCCCCTATGAGGGTGACTATGGCTACACCTTC. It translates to CASTPYEGDYGYTF.

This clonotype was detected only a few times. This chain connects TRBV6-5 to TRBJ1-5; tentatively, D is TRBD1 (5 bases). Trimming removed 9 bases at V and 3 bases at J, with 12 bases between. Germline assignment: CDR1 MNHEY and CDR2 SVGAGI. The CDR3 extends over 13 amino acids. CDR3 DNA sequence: TGTGCCAGTAAAGGGGCAAACAATCAGCCCCAGCATTTT. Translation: CASKGANNQPQHF.

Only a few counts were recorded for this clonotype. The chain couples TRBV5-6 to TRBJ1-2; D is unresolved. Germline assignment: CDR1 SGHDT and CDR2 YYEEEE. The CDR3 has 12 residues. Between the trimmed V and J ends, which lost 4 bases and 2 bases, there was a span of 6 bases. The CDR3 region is CASSRVNYGYTF. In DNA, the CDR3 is TGTGCCAGCAGCAGGGTGAACTATGGCTACACCTTC. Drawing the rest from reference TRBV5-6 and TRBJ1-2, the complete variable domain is DAGVTQSPTHLIKTRGQQVTLRCSPKSGHDTVSWYQQALGQGPQFIFQYYEEEERQRGNFPDRFSGHQFPNYSSELNVNALLLGDSALYLCASSRVNYGYTFGSGTRLTVV.